The clone carrying this TCR beta chain showed up just a few times. The antigen remains undetermined. The V gene lost 7 bases and the J gene lost 2 bases, with 12 bases spanning the gap. The CDR3 has 15 residues. Germline V CDR1 and CDR2: SGHVS, FQNEAQ. MiXCR was run by TCRdb on the reads, yielding one entry per CDR3 protein. Here the sample spans some 800,000 distinct CDR3 sequences, about 29% being singletons. This sample was included in a study of T cell repertoires in cytomegalovirus infection. Study overall: Well-studied HLA-B-restricted CMV epitopes were used in the study alongside recently identified HLA-C-restricted ones. CMV infection plus the matching HLA type was flagged by public TCR beta signatures.

Study-wide results and caveats: The ex vivo response was dominated by HLA-C-restricted CMV-specific TCR beta clonotypes.

Specimen: cultured CD8+ T cells from PBMCs, collected from culture after CMV antigen stimulation. This TCR was sampled from a human donor in good health (CMV status not recorded). Some clones in this sample may be carry-over from other donors' samples. The chain carries TRBV7-8 and TRBJ1-6, with D unresolved. The CDR3: CASTLRRTYNSPLHF. The CDR3 DNA sequence: TGTGCCAGCACCCTGAGGAGAACCTATAATTCACCCCTCCACTTT.